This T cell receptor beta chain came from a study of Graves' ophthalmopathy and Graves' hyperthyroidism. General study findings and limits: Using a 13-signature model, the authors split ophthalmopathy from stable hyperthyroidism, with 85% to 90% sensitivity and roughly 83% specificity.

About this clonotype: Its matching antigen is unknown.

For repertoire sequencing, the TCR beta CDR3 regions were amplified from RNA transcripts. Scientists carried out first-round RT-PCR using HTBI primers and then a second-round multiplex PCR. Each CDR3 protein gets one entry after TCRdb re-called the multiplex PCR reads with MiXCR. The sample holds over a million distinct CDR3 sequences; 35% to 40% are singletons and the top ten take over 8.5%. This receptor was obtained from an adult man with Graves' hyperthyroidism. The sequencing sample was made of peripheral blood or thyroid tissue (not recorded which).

CDR3: CASSPPTANIYEQYF. In DNA form, the CDR3 reads TGTGCCAGCAGCCCGCCGACAGCCAACATCTACGAGCAGTACTTC. This chain links TRBV9 with TRBJ2-7; D possibly corresponds to TRBD1 (5 bases). The CDR3 loop spans 15 amino acids. The V end lost 4 bases, the J end lost 3 bases, and 17 bases lay between the germline ends. Germline-derived CDR1 and CDR2 are SGDLS and YYNGEE.